There are a few counts of the clone carrying this T cell receptor (beta chain). Its antigen remains unidentified. With constant-segment primers, 5'RACE yielded cDNA libraries of TCR alpha and TCR beta that carried sample barcodes and UMIs. TCRdb recomputed calls from the 5' RACE reads with MiXCR, one row per CDR3 protein. The sample holds around 140,000 distinct CDR3 sequences, 6% seen once. This sample was included in a study of T-cell memory formation after mild COVID-19. Regarding the study as a whole: Later expanders leaned CD4+, whereas clones that contracted between day 15 and 85 were balanced CD4/CD8. CM and EM subsets held most contracting CD4+ clones; EMRA held CD8+ ones. For second-wave clones that peaked at day 37, SARS-CoV-2 specificity went unverified.

The germline CDR1 and CDR2 sequences are MNHNY and SVGAGI (reference sequence). V lost 5 bases and J lost 5, with 21 bases in between. This CDR3 is 16 amino acids long. The rearrangement links TRBV6-6 to TRBJ2-5, with D perhaps matching TRBD1 or TRBD2 (6 bases each). The receptor's source is an adult woman who had mild COVID-19 (a few samples of this study predate the infection). Cell type and time point are not known. The sample comprised PBMCs or a T cell subset sorted from them (not recorded which). CDR3 in amino acids: CASSPRDGGQRETQYF. In DNA, the CDR3 is TGTGCCAGCAGTCCCCGGGATGGGGGGCAGCGGGAGACCCAGTACTTC.